What follows are 22 T cell receptor beta chains derived from one specimen sequenced in a study of blood T cell repertoires in COVID-19. Sequenced by immunoSEQ multiplex PCR; TCRdb stores in-frame clones only, minus some. The data show about 180,000 clones, 80% seen once. The specimen was PBMCs or T cells enriched from blood (not recorded which). The receptors shown here come from a man in his 60s who had been exposed to COVID-19.

The rearrangement links TRBV6-6 to TRBJ2-2; D not certain. The CDR3 sequence is 15 residues long. Germline V lookup: CDR1 MNHNY, CDR2 SVGAGI (reference sequence). Trimming stripped 5 bases from V and 2 bases from J, with 12 bases between. In nucleotides, the CDR3 is TGTGCCAGCAGTGGGCCGGAATTAAACACCGGGGAGCTGTTTTTT. Encoded protein: CASSGPELNTGELFF.

This clone was counted only a few times. This rearrangement joins TRBV7-2 to TRBJ2-7, with TRBD2 matching over 12 bases. V was clipped by 5 bases and J by 1 base; unmatched bases: 3. The CDR3 totals 15 residues. Per the germline V gene, CDR1 is SGHTA and CDR2 is FQGNSA. Here the CDR3 DNA reads TGTGCCAGCAGCCAGACTAGCGGGGGTTCCTACGAGCAGTACTTC. Translation gives CASSQTSGGSYEQYF.

V is TRBV7-2 and J is TRBJ2-5; 7 bases agree with TRBD1. The germline gives CDR1 SGHTA, CDR2 FQGNSA. Germline trimming cut 5 bases from V and 3 bases from J; bases unmatched to any gene: 9. This CDR3 region has 15 residues. Here the CDR3 reads CASSHKLQGKETQYF. DNA for the CDR3: TGTGCCAGCAGCCATAAACTACAGGGGAAAGAGACCCAGTACTTC.

J is TRBJ1-4 and V is TRBV2; a possible D gene is TRBD1 (6 bases). CDR1 is SNHLY, CDR2 FYNNEI, per germline. The CDR3 contains 14 residues. The V and J ends lost 5 bases and 5 bases respectively, with 12 bases between them. The CDR3 bases are TGTGCCAGCAGTCCCCAGGGGCAAAATGAAAAACTGTTTTTT. Protein product: CASSPQGQNEKLFF. The variable domain in full, with the rest retrieved from reference TRBV2 and TRBJ1-4, is EPEVTQTPSHQVTQMGQEVILRCVPISNHLYFYWYRQILGQKVEFLVSFYNNEISEKSEIFDDQFSVERPDGSNFTLKIRSTKLEDSAMYFCASSPQGQNEKLFFGSGTQLSVL.

The chain links TRBV7-2 to TRBJ2-2; D is unresolved. The CDR3 consists of 13 residues. Trimming took off 0 bases at V and 4 bases at J, with 3 bases between the two ends. Germline lookup yields CDR1 SGHTA and CDR2 FQGNSA. CDR3 DNA: TGTGCCAGCAGCTTAGCTCGCACCGGGGAGCTGTTTTTT. Encoded protein: CASSLARTGELFF.

This clone was found once. The chain is built from TRBV28 and TRBJ2-7; possible D gene TRBD1, 6 bases. The V and J ends lost 5 bases and 0 bases respectively, with 11 bases between them. This CDR3 comprises 14 residues. Germline CDR1 and CDR2: MDHEN and SYDVKM. This CDR3 reads CASSETGVSYEQYF. CDR3 sequence (DNA): TGTGCCAGCAGTGAGACAGGCGTCTCCTACGAGCAGTACTTC.

This clone has only one observation. V is TRBV27 and J is TRBJ2-5; possible D gene TRBD2, 5 bases. The V end was cut by 5 bases, the J end by 5 bases, with 9 bases between. CDR1 and CDR2 from the germline V gene are MNHEY and SMNVEV (reference sequence). CDR3 length: 12 amino acids. The chain's CDR3 is CASSLRGETQYF. In DNA form, the CDR3 reads TGTGCCAGCAGTCTCCGGGGTGAGACCCAGTACTTC.

V usage is TRBV7-9 and J usage is TRBJ2-5; TRBD2 agrees at 8 bases. CDR1 is SEHNR, CDR2 FQNEAQ, per germline (reference sequence). This CDR3 region has 14 residues. V was pared by 1 base and J by 10 bases, with 8 bases of the junction left unmatched. The CDR3 spells CASSLDGGAVGQYF. CDR3 DNA: TGTGCCAGCAGCTTAGACGGGGGGGCAGTCGGCCAGTACTTC.

This chain joins TRBV27 and TRBJ1-1; possibly TRBD1 for D (6 bases). The CDR3 loop spans 19 amino acids. V lost 3 bases and J 3 bases, leaving 26 bases between the germline ends. In germline, CDR1 is MNHEY, CDR2 SMNVEV (reference sequence). CDR3 coding DNA: TGTGCCAGCAGTTTTATATACCGTGAGGGGCGGACAGCGGACACTGAAGCTTTCTTT. Amino acids: CASSFIYREGRTADTEAFF.

V usage is TRBV6-5 and J usage is TRBJ2-7, with TRBD1 matching 7 bases. Germline lookup yields CDR1 MNHEY and CDR2 SVGAGI. The J segment lost 2 bases and the V segment lost 6 bases, leaving 10 bases of the junction unmatched. This CDR3 has 15 residues. The CDR3 nucleotides are TGTGCCAGCAGCCGATCGGACAGGATGACCTACGAGCAGTACTTC. It codes for CASSRSDRMTYEQYF.

In nucleotides, the CDR3 is TGTGCCAGCTCACCACCACCAGGGGTGGGAAATTCACCCCTCCACTTT. It translates to CASSPPPGVGNSPLHF. The rearrangement uses TRBV18 and TRBJ1-6, with D tentatively TRBD1 (6 bases). Germline values: CDR1 KGHSH, CDR2 LQKENI. This CDR3 is 16 amino acids long. The V end was cut by 0 bases, the J end by 7 bases, with 13 bases between.

CDR3 DNA: TGTGCCAGCACCGGCAGGGCTAGTGGCTACACCTTC. It is translated as CASTGRASGYTF. The V gene is TRBV6-5, the J gene TRBJ1-2; D possibly corresponds to TRBD1 (5 bases). The CDR3 is 12 amino acids. CDR1 MNHEY and CDR2 SVGAGI come from the germline V gene. Trimming cost V 7 bases and J 7 bases, with 13 bases left between them.

This clone has a single count. This chain's CDR3 is CASTMGRETQYF. In DNA, the CDR3 is TGTGCCAGCACTATGGGGCGAGAGACCCAGTACTTC. The chain links TRBV13 to TRBJ2-5; the D gene is possibly TRBD1 (5 bases). The CDR3 consists of 12 residues. The V and J ends lost 7 bases and 4 bases respectively, with 10 bases between them. Germline V gene data show CDR1 as PRHDT and CDR2 as FYEKMQ (reference sequence). Full variable domain (missing parts from reference TRBV13 and TRBJ2-5): AAGVIQSPRHLIKEKRETATLKCYPIPRHDTVYWYQQGPGQDPQFLISFYEKMQSDKGSIPDRFSAQQFSDYHSELNMSSLELGDSALYFCASTMGRETQYFGPGTRLLVL.

The chain employs TRBV7-3 and TRBJ2-5, with 11 bases lining up with TRBD1. V trimming: 5 bases; J trimming: 4 bases; junction bases outside the gene matches: 6. Germline CDR1 SGHTA, CDR2 FQGTGA. CDR3 length: 15 residues. CDR3 loop: CASSPEDRGLETQYF. CDR3 bases: TGTGCCAGCAGCCCAGAGGACAGGGGGCTAGAGACCCAGTACTTC.

The V and J genes are TRBV29-1 and TRBJ1-2; 8 positions match TRBD1. After removal of 3 bases from V and 4 bases from J, the junction contained 4 bases not matched to a gene. The germline CDR1 and CDR2 sequences are SQVTM and ANQGSEA. The CDR3 loop spans 13 amino acids. The chain's CDR3 is CSVDSGGSYGYTF. In DNA form, the CDR3 reads TGCAGCGTTGACTCAGGGGGCAGCTATGGCTACACCTTC.

This rearrangement joins TRBV24-1 to TRBJ2-4; D might be TRBD1 (6 bases). CDR1 is KGHDR and CDR2 is SFDVKD in the germline V gene. The CDR3 has 16 residues. Trimming removed 10 bases from V and 0 bases from J, with 18 bases in between. CDR3 coding DNA: TGTGCCACAAAAAAAAGGGGACAACTAGCCAAAAACATTCAGTACTTC. Residues: CATKKRGQLAKNIQYF.

The V gene is TRBV11-2, the J gene TRBJ1-6; 7 bases line up with TRBD1. Per the germline V gene, CDR1 is SGHAT and CDR2 is FQNNGV. V shed 5 bases and J 5 bases; nucleotides not matched to a gene: 6. The CDR3 consists of 15 residues. CDR3 sequence: CASSPRTGHNSPLHF. CDR3 DNA sequence: TGTGCCAGCAGCCCCAGGACAGGACATAATTCACCCCTCCACTTT.

The chain uses TRBV7-8 and TRBJ1-1, with 8 nucleotides matching TRBD1. Germline V gene lookup returns CDR1 SGHVS and CDR2 FQNEAQ. J was trimmed by 0 bases and V by 1 base; bases with no gene match: 7. The length of the CDR3 is 17 residues. The CDR3 bases are TGTGCCAGCAGCTTAGGTACAGGGGGAACTTTGAACACTGAAGCTTTCTTT. Amino acids: CASSLGTGGTLNTEAFF.

The chain has TRBV12-3 or TRBV12-4 and TRBJ1-2; D gene unclear. The CDR3 totals 11 residues. V lost 3 bases and J lost 5, with 4 bases in between. CDR3 sequence (DNA): TGTGCCAGCAGTTTCGGGTATGGCTACACCTTC. Its protein is CASSFGYGYTF.

This chain links TRBV14 with TRBJ2-7; D not certain. This CDR3 contains 11 residues. Trimming took off 5 bases at V and 4 bases at J, with 6 bases between the two ends. Germline CDR1 and CDR2: SGHDN and FVKESK. DNA for the CDR3: TGTGCCAGCAGCTCCATGTACGAGCAGTACTTC. Translated, it gives CASSSMYEQYF.

This clone was recorded a few times. The chain has TRBV19 and TRBJ1-5; D is unresolved. Per the germline V gene, CDR1 is LNHDA and CDR2 is SQIVND (reference sequence). The CDR3 runs to 15 residues. With 1 base removed from V and 6 bases from J, the gap between germline ends came to 13 bases. The CDR3 region is CASSIGGSAIQPQHF. DNA for the CDR3: TGTGCCAGTAGTATAGGAGGTTCGGCGATTCAGCCCCAGCATTTT.

V is TRBV11-3 and J is TRBJ2-3; 7 bases are shared with TRBD2. With V trimmed by 5 bases and J by 6 bases, 11 bases remained unmatched. Per germline, CDR1 SGHNT and CDR2 YENEEA. The CDR3 has 15 residues. The CDR3, as DNA: TGTGCCAGCAGCCTTGGACTAGGGGTAATCGATACGCAGTATTTT. Translated, it gives CASSLGLGVIDTQYF.